The 3 T cell receptor beta chains given below trace back to one sample, sequenced in a study of CD8+ T cells in alopecia areata. The authors extracted RNA and reverse transcribed it into cDNA as the sequencing template. This table comes from immunoSEQ multiplex PCR, and its TCRdb copy is limited to in-frame clones, with some not included. The sample has 200,000 to 250,000 clones, about three fifths seen once. Treatment given: oral pan-JAK inhibitor, 5-10 mg twice daily. The sample consisted of CD4+ T cells sorted from blood, taken at week 4, from a patient treated with tofacitinib. These receptors all come from a human donor with alopecia areata.

Regarding this clone: Sequence at one end of the junction differs from germline and may be a read error. The V call is TRBV2, the J call TRBJ2-1; D gene uncertain. Germline CDR1 and CDR2: SNHLY and FYNNEI. The CDR3 sequence is 12 residues long. The CDR3 nucleotides read TGTGCCAGCAGCGAAGCATACAATGAGCAGTTCTTC. Translating it yields CASSEAYNEQFF.

This chain uses TRBV30 with TRBJ1-3; D is unclear. Germline lookup yields CDR1 GTSNPN and CDR2 SVGIG (reference sequence). The CDR3 contains 12 residues. Trimming took 0 bases from V and 4 from J, leaving 4 bases between them. CDR3: CAWSVTGNTIYF. CDR3 DNA sequence: TGTGCCTGGAGTGTAACCGGAAACACCATATATTTT.

The V and J genes are TRBV4-3 and TRBJ2-5, with a possible D match to TRBD2 (5 bases). Germline CDR1 LGHNA, CDR2 YSLEER. This CDR3 region has 13 residues. Trimming shortened V by 4 bases and J by 5 bases, and 11 bases separated the two germline ends. CDR3 protein: CASSPTRGETQYF. The CDR3 DNA reads as TGCGCCAGCAGCCCAACTCGAGGGGAGACCCAGTACTTC.